This T cell receptor (beta chain) came from a study of response to subunit inactivated influenza vaccine (dated by TCRdb to between 2017 and 2018). Study-wide context: Deep quantitative profiling of the T cell receptor repertoire was used in the study to follow responses to a trivalent subunit inactivated influenza vaccine. The paper's findings and limits, for the study overall: According to the authors, only a limited number of new T cells may be recruited by each seasonal influenza vaccination.

The library was produced with RT-PCR. Sequencing was performed on an Illumina HiSeq 2500. TCRdb itself trimmed the public reads at Q25 with fastp, ran MiXCR and retained productive beta chains. Identical CDR3 proteins give one entry, which carries the most common genes and DNA. In all, the sample holds roughly 780,000 distinct CDR3 sequences, and under 20% of those were seen once. The top ten clonotypes cover about a tenth of the sample. This clonotype occurred many times. No cognate antigen has been identified for it. Base-call qualities are not available, and no considerably larger clone is one nucleotide away. Trimming accounts for 3 bases at V and 3 bases at J, while the number of junction bases matched to no gene is 0. CDR3 length: 14 amino acids, cysteine to phenylalanine. Kept here is only the CDR3 DNA, which spans 42 bases and is read in frame from base 1. Per the germline V gene (reference sequence), LNHNV is the CDR1 and YYDKDF is the CDR2.

Here the chain combines TRBV15 and TRBJ2-3; TRBD1 aligns with 10 central bases. The sequenced sample was PBMCs from blood, obtained less than 6 days after vaccination. This receptor was identified in a man aged 50-60 years who received an inactivated influenza vaccine. Donor details come from another sample of the same person, matched by shared clones. The DNA sequence follows: TGTGCCACCAGCAGGGGACAGGGGACAGATACGCAGTATTTT. This gives the protein CATSRGQGTDTQYF. Where the CDR3 stops, the reference TRBV15 and TRBJ2-3 genes take over; the full variable domain is DAMVIQNPRYQVTQFGKPVTLSCSQTLNHNVMYWYQQKSSQAPKLLFHYYDKDFNNEADTPDNFQSRRPNTSFCFLDIRSPGLGDTAMYLCATSRGQGTDTQYFGPGTRLTVL.